This is a list of T cell receptor beta chains from one sample in a study of cytomegalovirus exposure and HLA in healthy donors. Produced via immunoSEQ multiplex PCR; TCRdb's table is partial and in-frame only. The sample holds approximately 150,000 clones, approximately 82% seen once. The sample taken for sequencing was PBMCs. Receptors were obtained from a middle-aged man in good health and CMV-seronegative. CDR3s include the opening cysteine and the closing phenylalanine or tryptophan. The D gene is left open where the match is weak. Only part of the rows carry a size: once, few, many, or a class if the clone is expanded.

v_call: TRBV7-3
clone_size: once
j_call: TRBJ2-7
d_call: TRBD1
cdr3_aa: CASSPTGAPYEQYF
cdr3_nt: TGTGCCAGCAGCCCGACAGGGGCCCCCTACGAGCAGTACTTC

v_call: TRBV6-5
clone_size: NA
j_call: TRBJ2-1
d_call: NA
cdr3_aa: CASSYSIGGQDEQFF
cdr3_nt: TGTGCCAGCAGTTACTCGATAGGAGGGCAGGATGAGCAGTTCTTC

v_call: TRBV4-1
clone_size: NA
j_call: TRBJ1-6
d_call: TRBD1
cdr3_aa: CASSLETGGISYNSPLHF
cdr3_nt: TGCGCCAGCAGCCTTGAGACAGGGGGAATCTCCTATAATTCACCCCTCCACTTT

v_call: TRBV4-2
clone_size: NA
j_call: TRBJ2-1
d_call: TRBD2
cdr3_aa: CASSQDLAGGRDEQFF
cdr3_nt: TGTGCCAGCAGCCAAGATCTAGCGGGGGGGCGAGATGAGCAGTTCTTC

v_call: TRBV27
clone_size: NA
j_call: TRBJ1-5
d_call: TRBD1
cdr3_aa: CASRGQGVSNQPQHF
cdr3_nt: TGTGCCAGCAGGGGACAGGGGGTGAGCAATCAGCCCCAGCATTTT

v_call: TRBV25-1
clone_size: NA
j_call: TRBJ1-6
d_call: NA
cdr3_aa: CASSLARGNSPLHF
cdr3_nt: TGTGCCAGCAGCTTAGCCAGGGGCAATTCACCCCTCCACTTT

v_call: TRBV6-6
clone_size: NA
j_call: TRBJ1-2
d_call: TRBD1
cdr3_aa: CASRSNPGGYGYTF
cdr3_nt: TGTGCCAGCAGAAGCAATCCAGGGGGCTATGGCTACACCTTC

v_call: TRBV5-1
clone_size: NA
j_call: TRBJ2-1
d_call: TRBD2
cdr3_aa: CASSLGLAGDLNEQFF
cdr3_nt: TGCGCCAGCAGCTTAGGACTAGCGGGGGATCTCAATGAGCAGTTCTTC

v_call: TRBV20-1
clone_size: NA
j_call: TRBJ1-5
d_call: NA
cdr3_aa: CSVKGGEPQHF
cdr3_nt: TGCAGTGTCAAGGGCGGGGAGCCCCAGCATTTT

v_call: TRBV5-8
clone_size: NA
j_call: TRBJ2-2
d_call: NA
cdr3_aa: CASSLAGQARGELFF
cdr3_nt: TGTGCCAGCAGCTTAGCTGGGCAGGCGAGAGGGGAGCTGTTTTTT

v_call: TRBV2
clone_size: NA
j_call: TRBJ1-6
d_call: NA
cdr3_aa: CASSEREGHSPLHF
cdr3_nt: TGTGCCAGCAGTGAAAGGGAGGGCCATTCACCCCTCCACTTT

v_call: TRBV19
clone_size: NA
j_call: TRBJ1-4
d_call: NA
cdr3_aa: CASSMIWGGNEKLFF
cdr3_nt: TGTGCCAGTAGTATGATCTGGGGAGGCAATGAAAAACTGTTTTTT

v_call: TRBV7-2
clone_size: NA
j_call: TRBJ2-5
d_call: NA
cdr3_aa: CASSFPQETQYF
cdr3_nt: TGTGCCAGCAGCTTCCCTCAAGAGACCCAGTACTTC

v_call: TRBV5-5
clone_size: NA
j_call: TRBJ2-3
d_call: NA
cdr3_aa: CASSLAMLVTDTQYF
cdr3_nt: TGTGCCAGCAGCTTGGCAATGCTAGTGACAGATACGCAGTATTTT

v_call: TRBV14
clone_size: few
j_call: TRBJ2-5
d_call: TRBD1
cdr3_aa: CASSLTGAQGTQYF
cdr3_nt: TGTGCCAGCAGCCTTACAGGGGCCCAAGGGACCCAGTACTTC

v_call: TRBV6-6
clone_size: NA
j_call: TRBJ2-1
d_call: NA
cdr3_aa: CASTEYNEQFF
cdr3_nt: TGTGCCAGCACTGAGTACAATGAGCAGTTCTTC

v_call: TRBV9
clone_size: NA
j_call: TRBJ2-3
d_call: TRBD2
cdr3_aa: CASTKGGGGADTQYF
cdr3_nt: TGTGCCAGCACCAAAGGTGGCGGGGGTGCAGATACGCAGTATTTT

v_call: TRBV28
clone_size: NA
j_call: TRBJ2-7
d_call: NA
cdr3_aa: CASSLDGQGSHEQYF
cdr3_nt: TGTGCCAGCAGTTTAGACGGGCAGGGTAGCCACGAGCAGTACTTC

v_call: TRBV9
clone_size: NA
j_call: TRBJ1-6
d_call: TRBD1
cdr3_aa: CASSATTGTGGSPLHF
cdr3_nt: TGTGCCAGCAGCGCCACGACCGGGACAGGGGGTTCACCCCTCCACTTT

v_call: TRBV21-1
clone_size: NA
j_call: TRBJ1-1
d_call: NA
cdr3_aa: CASSARGGDTEAFF
cdr3_nt: TGTGCCAGCAGCGCCCGAGGGGGAGACACTGAAGCTTTCTTT

v_call: TRBV9
clone_size: NA
j_call: TRBJ2-3
d_call: NA
cdr3_aa: CASSDGLLVGTDTQYF
cdr3_nt: TGTGCCAGCAGCGATGGACTACTAGTGGGCACAGATACGCAGTATTTT

v_call: TRBV11-3
clone_size: NA
j_call: TRBJ2-5
d_call: TRBD1
cdr3_aa: CASSEGWTGGRGETQYF
cdr3_nt: TGTGCCAGCAGCGAGGGCTGGACAGGGGGAAGGGGAGAGACCCAGTACTTC

v_call: TRBV6-1
clone_size: few
j_call: TRBJ1-4
d_call: TRBD1
cdr3_aa: CASSMTGEYEKLFF
cdr3_nt: TGTGCCAGCAGTATGACAGGGGAATACGAAAAACTGTTTTTT

v_call: TRBV29-1
clone_size: NA
j_call: TRBJ2-7
d_call: TRBD1
cdr3_aa: CSVDVGQGGYEQYF
cdr3_nt: TGCAGCGTTGACGTAGGACAGGGGGGCTACGAGCAGTACTTC

v_call: TRBV28
clone_size: NA
j_call: TRBJ2-5
d_call: NA
cdr3_aa: CASSPLRDQETQYF
cdr3_nt: TGTGCCAGCAGTCCCTTGAGGGACCAAGAGACCCAGTACTTC

v_call: TRBV7-9
clone_size: once
j_call: TRBJ1-2
d_call: NA
cdr3_aa: CASSRGGSVGNYGYTF
cdr3_nt: TGTGCCAGCAGCAGGGGGGGCAGCGTAGGGAACTATGGCTACACCTTC

v_call: TRBV6-1
clone_size: NA
j_call: TRBJ1-2
d_call: NA
cdr3_aa: CASSEPGNYGYTF
cdr3_nt: TGTGCCAGCAGTGAACCGGGGAACTATGGCTACACCTTC

v_call: TRBV7-2
clone_size: NA
j_call: TRBJ2-1
d_call: TRBD2
cdr3_aa: CASSSRGAGENEQFF
cdr3_nt: TGTGCCAGCAGCTCCCGGGGAGCGGGGGAGAATGAGCAGTTCTTC

v_call: TRBV15
clone_size: NA
j_call: TRBJ1-2
d_call: NA
cdr3_aa: CATSNAGSLGYTF
cdr3_nt: TGTGCCACCAGCAACGCAGGGTCCCTTGGCTACACCTTC

v_call: TRBV7-9
clone_size: NA
j_call: TRBJ2-3
d_call: TRBD2
cdr3_aa: CASSLDSMGGDTQYF
cdr3_nt: TGTGCCAGCAGCTTAGATAGTATGGGAGGGGATACGCAGTATTTT

v_call: TRBV5-1
clone_size: NA
j_call: TRBJ2-7
d_call: NA
cdr3_aa: CASSLRDSYEQYF
cdr3_nt: TGCGCCAGCAGCTTGCGGGACTCCTACGAGCAGTACTTC

v_call: TRBV4-2
clone_size: NA
j_call: TRBJ2-3
d_call: TRBD1
cdr3_aa: CASSQVQGVGTDTQYF
cdr3_nt: TGTGCCAGCAGCCAAGTTCAGGGGGTGGGCACAGATACGCAGTATTTT

v_call: TRBV4-3
clone_size: NA
j_call: TRBJ2-3
d_call: NA
cdr3_aa: CASSQSSPRSDTQYF
cdr3_nt: TGCGCCAGCAGCCAAAGTTCGCCCAGGTCAGATACGCAGTATTTT

v_call: TRBV5-1
clone_size: NA
j_call: TRBJ2-2
d_call: NA
cdr3_aa: CASSLTGTYNTGELFF
cdr3_nt: TGCGCCAGCAGCTTGACCGGGACTTACAACACCGGGGAGCTGTTTTTT

v_call: TRBV9
clone_size: NA
j_call: TRBJ1-2
d_call: NA
cdr3_aa: CASSVGARIYGYTF
cdr3_nt: TGTGCCAGCAGCGTAGGGGCCAGGATCTATGGCTACACCTTC

v_call: TRBV9
clone_size: NA
j_call: TRBJ2-1
d_call: NA
cdr3_aa: CASSVVEAYNEQFF
cdr3_nt: TGTGCCAGCAGCGTAGTCGAGGCCTACAATGAGCAGTTCTTC

v_call: TRBV6-1
clone_size: NA
j_call: TRBJ1-1
d_call: NA
cdr3_aa: CASLRGDRMNTEAFF
cdr3_nt: TGTGCCAGCCTCAGGGGTGACCGCATGAACACTGAAGCTTTCTTT

v_call: TRBV5-1
clone_size: NA
j_call: TRBJ2-2
d_call: TRBD1
cdr3_aa: CASSLTGETGELFF
cdr3_nt: TGCGCCAGCAGCTTGACAGGGGAAACCGGGGAGCTGTTTTTT

v_call: TRBV9
clone_size: NA
j_call: TRBJ2-5
d_call: TRBD2
cdr3_aa: CASSVGAAGAIQETQYF
cdr3_nt: TGTGCCAGCAGCGTAGGAGCAGCGGGGGCCATCCAAGAGACCCAGTACTTC

v_call: TRBV6-5
clone_size: NA
j_call: TRBJ2-2
d_call: NA
cdr3_aa: CASRLTGTGELFF
cdr3_nt: TGTGCCAGCAGACTCACTGGCACCGGGGAGCTGTTTTTT